Each of the 20 T cell receptor beta chains below was sequenced from the same sample in a study of T cell changes during pregnancy in multiple sclerosis (dated by TCRdb to between 2017 and 2020). Libraries were built with the immunoSEQ multiplex PCR assay. TCRdb provides this immuneACCESS table in a form limited to in-frame rearrangements. Some clones are lacking; in checked studies, under half of them reflect an unresolved V gene, and why the rest are absent is not known. Present in this sample are about 120,000 clones, 85% to 95% of which were seen just once. Approximately 6.2% of the sample is held by the ten biggest clonotypes. The specimen comprised peripheral blood, sampled before pregnancy. These receptors were collected from a female donor with multiple sclerosis, enrolled in a pregnancy study.

The chain is built from TRBV15 and TRBJ1-4, with TRBD1 matching 7 bases. Germline V gene sequence: CDR1 LNHNV, CDR2 YYDKDF (reference sequence). V lost 5 bases and J lost 7; bases outside the gene matches: 7. The CDR3 sequence is 14 residues long. Here the CDR3 reads CATSGTGESEKLFF. The DNA for the CDR3 is TGTGCCACCAGCGGCACAGGGGAAAGTGAAAAACTGTTTTTT.

The J gene is TRBJ1-4, the V gene TRBV29-1; D uncertain. The V end lost 6 bases, the J end lost 0 bases, and 11 bases lay between the germline ends. CDR3 size: 14 residues. Germline assignment: CDR1 SQVTM and CDR2 ANQGSEA. In nucleotides, the CDR3 is TGCAGCGTGCTCCCGGGTGCAACTAATGAAAAACTGTTTTTT. As protein: CSVLPGATNEKLFF.

This sequence joins TRBV27 and TRBJ1-6; D gene ambiguous. Trimming removed 10 bases at V and 6 bases at J, with 16 bases between. The CDR3 loop spans 14 amino acids. Per the germline V gene, CDR1 is MNHEY and CDR2 is SMNVEV (reference sequence). The CDR3 nucleotides read TGTGCCACCCCAAGGGAGGCAGCTAATTCACCCCTCCACTTT. It is translated as CATPREAANSPLHF.

V usage is TRBV28 and J usage is TRBJ2-7, with D possibly TRBD2 on 5 matching bases. Germline V lookup: CDR1 MDHEN, CDR2 SYDVKM. V was cut by 4 bases and J by 3 bases, with 22 bases left in between. The CDR3 runs to 17 residues. The CDR3 DNA reads as TGTGCCAGCAGTTCCCCTCGGGTTAGCGCGACCTACTACGAGCAGTACTTC. Its protein is CASSSPRVSATYYEQYF.

The rearrangement links TRBV2 to TRBJ2-5, with D perhaps matching TRBD2 (5 bases). The DNA end is a closer match to TRBJ2-7, so the J assignment may be wrong. This CDR3 is built from 12 residues. CDR1 SNHLY and CDR2 FYNNEI come from the germline V gene. CDR3 coding DNA: TGTGCCAGCACGGAGCGGCCCTACGAGCAGTACTTC. Protein: CASTERPYEQYF.

CDR3 in amino acids: CASSFSRSYNEQFF. The CDR3 DNA follows: TGTGCCAGCAGTTTTAGCCGCTCCTACAATGAGCAGTTCTTC. The chain has TRBV27 and TRBJ2-1; D gene uncertain. The CDR3 runs 14 residues. The V gene's germline CDR1 is MNHEY and CDR2 SMNVEV (reference sequence). The V end lost 3 bases, the J end lost 0 bases, and 6 bases lay between the germline ends.

This chain connects TRBV12-5 to TRBJ1-5; tentative D call: TRBD1 (6 bases). The CDR3 loop spans 16 amino acids. The germline V gene has CDR1 LGHNT and CDR2 FRNRAP. Trimming removed 3 bases from V and 0 bases from J, with 12 bases in between. The CDR3 sequence: CASGFARTVSNQPQHF. The CDR3, as DNA: TGTGCTAGTGGTTTCGCCAGGACAGTTAGCAATCAGCCCCAGCATTTT.

V gene TRBV5-8 combines with J gene TRBJ1-3; TRBD1 matches at 9 bases. V trimming: 4 bases; J trimming: 9 bases; junction bases outside the gene matches: 11. The CDR3 is made up of 15 amino acids. Germline loops: CDR1 SGHTS, CDR2 YDEGEE. The DNA for the CDR3 is TGTGCCAGCAGCCGCTTGGGGGGACAGGGACGCACCATATATTTT. This gives the protein CASSRLGGQGRTIYF.

The chain has TRBV4-1 and TRBJ2-7; possibly TRBD1 for D (7 bases). The CDR3 sequence is 16 residues long. V was clipped by 0 bases and J by 2 bases, with 14 bases between them. CDR1 and CDR2 from the germline V gene are MGHRA and YSYEKL. Here the CDR3 DNA reads TGCGCCAGCAGCCAAGAAGGGGGGACAGAGACCTACGAGCAGTACTTC. As protein: CASSQEGGTETYEQYF.

The chain carries TRBV19 and TRBJ2-5; D uncertain. In germline, CDR1 is LNHDA, CDR2 SQIVND (reference sequence). Trimming cost V 4 bases and J 5 bases, with 11 bases left between them. The length of the CDR3 is 13 residues. The CDR3, as DNA: TGTGCCAGTAGTACGAGCCCCCGGGAGACCCAGTACTTC. Translation gives CASSTSPRETQYF.

This clone was counted only a few times. CDR3 in amino acids: CASSLDGPNTEAFF. CDR3 nucleotide sequence: TGTGCCAGCAGCTTAGATGGCCCGAACACTGAAGCTTTCTTT. The V call is TRBV11-2, the J call TRBJ1-1, with D unclear. The CDR3 is made up of 14 amino acids. V was shortened by 0 bases and J by 1 base, with 6 bases between the two germline ends. The germline gives CDR1 SGHAT, CDR2 FQNNGV.

The chain employs TRBV7-9 and TRBJ1-1; 9 bases map to TRBD1. This CDR3 contains 15 residues. V dropped 5 bases and J dropped 1; count of bases not matched to a gene: 5. Germline V gene sequence: CDR1 SEHNR, CDR2 FQNEAQ (reference sequence). This chain's CDR3 is CASSPRTGENTEAFF. For the CDR3, the DNA is TGTGCCAGCAGCCCGCGGACAGGGGAGAACACTGAAGCTTTCTTT.

The V call is TRBV2, the J call TRBJ2-1; D remains ambiguous. Trimming pared 5 bases from V and 3 bases from J, leaving 11 bases between. CDR1 is SNHLY, CDR2 FYNNEI, per germline. The CDR3 has 14 residues. The CDR3 DNA sequence: TGTGCCAGCAGTTCCCCGACGGGCTACAATGAGCAGTTCTTC. Its protein product is CASSSPTGYNEQFF.

The rearrangement links TRBV10-3 to TRBJ2-7; D is perhaps TRBD2 (5 bases). Germline V lookup: CDR1 ENHRY, CDR2 SYGVKD. The CDR3 totals 13 residues. Deletions cut 8 bases from V and 7 bases from J, with 18 bases between. For the CDR3, the DNA is TGTGCCATCTCGAGCGGTACCCCTAGGGAGCAGTACTTC. Its protein product is CAISSGTPREQYF.

The gene calls are TRBV30 and TRBJ2-2, with 14 bases identical to TRBD2. Germline V gene sequence: CDR1 GTSNPN, CDR2 SVGIG (reference sequence). The CDR3 length is 17 residues. V shed 4 bases and J 3 bases; nucleotides not matched to a gene: 7. The CDR3, as DNA: TGTGCCTGGACGGGACTAGCGGGAGTTACGTACACCGGGGAGCTGTTTTTT. It specifies CAWTGLAGVTYTGELFF. Filled out from reference TRBV30 and TRBJ2-2, the complete variable domain reads SQTIHQWPATLVQPVGSPLSLECTVEGTSNPNLYWYRQAAGRGLQLLFYSVGIGQISSEVPQNLSASRPQDRQFILSSKKLLLSDSGFYLCAWTGLAGVTYTGELFFGEGSRLTVL.

The chain has TRBV7-2 and TRBJ2-1; a possible D gene is TRBD1 (6 bases). The CDR3 is 14 residues long. V gave up 5 bases and J gave up 8 bases, with 16 bases separating them. The germline V gene encodes CDR1 SGHTA and CDR2 FQGNSA. CDR3 protein: CASSLDRFSDEQFF. DNA for the CDR3: TGTGCCAGCAGCCTCGACAGGTTTAGCGATGAGCAGTTCTTC.

The chain employs TRBV11-2 and TRBJ2-1, with D maybe TRBD1 (6 bases). The CDR3 is 16 amino acids. CDR1 is SGHAT and CDR2 is FQNNGV in the germline V gene. V shed 5 bases and J shed 0 bases, with 14 bases lying between them. CDR3 nucleotide sequence: TGTGCCAGCAGCACCGGGACACTGAGCTCCTACAATGAGCAGTTCTTC. Its protein is CASSTGTLSSYNEQFF.

The V gene is TRBV7-9, the J gene TRBJ2-2; TRBD1 matches at 9 bases. This CDR3 is built from 14 residues. With 4 bases clipped from V and 7 bases from J, the junction kept 4 bases outside the gene matches. The germline V gene encodes CDR1 SEHNR and CDR2 FQNEAQ (reference sequence). CDR3 DNA sequence: TGTGCCAGCAGCTCGACGGACAGGGGCGGGGAGCTGTTTTTT. Encoded protein: CASSSTDRGGELFF.

The V gene is TRBV7-9, the J gene TRBJ2-5; tentatively, D is TRBD1 (7 bases). CDR3 length: 15 residues. CDR1 is SEHNR and CDR2 is FQNEAQ in the germline V gene (reference sequence). V was cut by 5 bases and J by 2 bases, with 15 bases left in between. The CDR3 sequence: CASSPGDSNQETQYF. Written as DNA, the CDR3 is TGTGCCAGCAGCCCGGGGGACAGTAATCAAGAGACCCAGTACTTC.

The rearrangement links TRBV9 to TRBJ2-7; 9 nucleotides align to TRBD1. Germline CDR1 and CDR2: SGDLS and YYNGEE. J gave up 5 bases and V 4 bases, and 10 bases lay outside the gene matches. There are 15 residues in the CDR3. CDR3 nucleotides: TGTGCCAGCAGCCGCAATCCGGGACAGGGCCACGAGCAGTACTTC. As protein: CASSRNPGQGHEQYF.